This entry concerns a single T cell receptor (beta chain). As yet, its antigen is unknown. Sequencing used immunoSEQ multiplex PCR; TCRdb keeps in-frame clones, though not all of them. The data hold over 20,000 clones, with around 85% observed a single time. This record belongs to a study of T cells after posttransplantation cyclophosphamide. The study, taken as a whole, reports: Tissue-infiltrating T cells from skin or gut overlapped little with blood T cells. Recipient CMV seropositivity and CMV reactivation strongly tracked TRB clonality. Later blood repertoires were often dominated by clones from the donor CD8+ memory compartment.

Sampled 1 year posttransplant, controls received myeloablative marrow transplants, methotrexate and a calcineurin inhibitor. Between the trimmed V and J ends, which lost 5 bases and 2 bases, there was a span of 9 bases. This CDR3 spans 13 amino acids. CDR1 is SGHTA and CDR2 is FQGTGA in the germline V gene. Sequences were derived from PBMCs, sampled about 360 days after allogeneic stem cell transplant with calcineurin inhibitor and methotrexate. This TCR derives from a female patient between 30 and 45 years old who received an allogeneic stem cell transplant from an unrelated donor, was CMV-positive, and had acute and chronic GVHD. Some T cells may be graft donor cells. This rearrangement joins TRBV7-3 to TRBJ1-1; D ambiguous. This CDR3 reads CASSAGKNTEAFF. DNA of the CDR3: TGTGCCAGCAGCGCCGGTAAAAACACTGAAGCTTTCTTT. Drawing the rest from reference TRBV7-3 and TRBJ1-1, the complete variable domain is GAGVSQTPSNKVTEKGKYVELRCDPISGHTALYWYRQSLGQGPEFLIYFQGTGAADDSGLPNDRFFAVRPEGSVSTLKIQRTERGDSAVYLCASSAGKNTEAFFGQGTRLTVV.